This T cell receptor beta chain appears in the sequencing data of a study of control samples from healthy donors and cancer patients (dated by TCRdb to 2020 to 2022). To prepare the library, the immunoSEQ multiplex PCR assay was applied. TCRdb took over this immuneACCESS table, retaining in-frame rearrangements with V and J assigned. Such tables are incomplete; in checked studies, under half of the missing clones stem from an unresolved V gene, and the remainder is unexplained. The sample data list 170,000 or so clones, and about 93% of these were observed just once. Of the sample, more than 1.1% falls within the top ten clones. On this clone itself: Its antigen is not yet known. No base quality information exists; no much larger clone differs at one position.

Its CDR3 holds 16 amino acids, cysteine through phenylalanine. The only DNA kept is the CDR3, 48 bases in frame from the first base. CDR1 and CDR2 were assigned from the germline V gene as MGHRA and YSYEKL. Germline trimming amounts to 1 base on V and 3 bases on J, with 6 as the count of junction bases outside the gene matches. The chain links TRBV4-1 with TRBJ1-3, with TRBD1 identical over 7 junction bases. Source material: blood. The TCR sequence derives from a man aged 18 to 29 in good health. The CDR3 is CASSQGQGSGGNTIYF. The DNA sequence is given as TGCGCCAGCAGCCAAGGACAGGGAAGTGGTGGAAACACCATATATTTT.